The clone carrying this TCR beta chain has at least ten counts. This sample was included in a study of T cells in Graves' hyperthyroidism and ophthalmopathy. Looking at the study overall: Peripheral blood was obtained at initial diagnosis, preceding any treatment.

RNA transcripts were the template for amplifying TCR beta CDR3 regions. HTBI primers drove first-round RT-PCR of the TCR CDR3. TCRdb re-called the multiplex PCR reads through MiXCR, storing one row per CDR3 protein. The repertoire consists of hundreds of thousands of distinct CDR3 sequences, with less than 20% occurring once and the leading ten covering more than 25%. Lactation, pregnancy, other autoimmune disease or uncontrolled infection excluded patients. The CDR3 covers 13 residues. The V gene lost 5 bases and the J gene lost 5 bases, with 10 bases spanning the gap. The germline CDR1 and CDR2 sequences are SGHTA and FQGNSA.

The receptor was isolated from a woman aged 18-29 years with Graves' ophthalmopathy. This sequence joins TRBV7-2 and TRBJ1-5, with D unresolved. Sequencing was done on a sample of blood. CDR3 nucleotides: TGTGCCAGCAGCCCAACTAGAGATCAGCCCCAGCATTTT. Its protein product is CASSPTRDQPQHF.